The next 20 T cell receptor beta chains were all read from a single sample in a study of T cell responses to AZD1222 COVID-19 vaccine. Sequencing used immunoSEQ multiplex PCR; TCRdb keeps in-frame clones, though not all of them. The sample lists 120,000 or so clones, around 92% occurring once. The sample was peripheral blood, taken on day 0 of AZD1222 vaccination. The receptors shown here come from an adult in good health.

This chain uses TRBV27 with TRBJ2-7; TRBD1 matches 10 bases. The CDR3 loop spans 14 amino acids. The V gene end was trimmed by 8 bases and the J gene end by 3 bases; junction bases not matched to a gene: 7. From germline, CDR1 is MNHEY and CDR2 SMNVEV (reference sequence). The CDR3 region is CASGRDRGFYEQYF. CDR3 coding DNA: TGTGCCAGCGGCCGGGACAGGGGTTTCTACGAGCAGTACTTC.

This clone came up once. The chain employs TRBV9 and TRBJ2-2, with 9 positions matching TRBD1. The CDR3 sequence is 16 residues long. V was pared by 4 bases and J by 8 bases, with 12 bases of the junction left unmatched. Germline CDR1 reads SGDLS; CDR2 reads YYNGEE. The CDR3 bases are TGTGCCAGCAGCTCAGGCGGTACAGGGGGCGCGGGGGAGCTGTTTTTT. Encoded protein: CASSSGGTGGAGELFF.

The rearrangement uses TRBV3-1 (or the pseudogene TRBV3-2) and TRBJ2-1, with D possibly being TRBD1 (6 bases). The CDR3 spans 13 residues. Trimming took 5 bases from V and 8 from J, leaving 13 bases between them. Per germline, CDR1 LGHDT and CDR2 YNNKEL (reference sequence). The CDR3 sequence: CASSNHRAHEQFF. The DNA for the CDR3 is TGTGCCAGCAGCAACCACAGGGCTCATGAGCAGTTCTTC.

The chain couples TRBV20-1 to TRBJ1-1, with D uncertain. V gave up 6 bases and J gave up 8 bases, with 10 bases separating them. The CDR3 has 10 amino acids. Germline loops: CDR1 DFQATT, CDR2 SNEGSKA (reference sequence). The CDR3 protein is CSAIRGEAFF. The DNA of the CDR3 is TGCAGTGCAATTCGAGGGGAAGCTTTCTTT.

This clone came up once. The chain uses TRBV11-3 and TRBJ1-3; TRBD1 aligns across 7 bases. J lost 4 bases, V lost 5 bases, and 2 bases had no gene match. Germline V gene lookup returns CDR1 SGHNT and CDR2 YENEEA. CDR3 length: 13 amino acids. CDR3 region: CASSQQGGNTIYF. The CDR3 nucleotides read TGTGCCAGCAGCCAACAGGGGGGAAACACCATATATTTT.

This chain links TRBV5-5 with TRBJ1-6, with 9 bases lining up with TRBD1. CDR1 and CDR2 (germline): SGHKS, YYEKEE (reference sequence). The CDR3 loop spans 16 amino acids. The V and J ends lost 5 bases and 5 bases, in that order; junction bases with no gene match: 8. CDR3 sequence: CASSLQGAYHNSPLHF. The DNA for the CDR3 is TGTGCCAGCAGTTTACAGGGGGCATATCATAATTCACCCCTCCACTTT. The complete variable domain, with remaining parts taken from reference TRBV5-5 and TRBJ1-6, reads DAGVTQSPTHLIKTRGQQVTLRCSPISGHKSVSWYQQVLGQGPQFIFQYYEKEERGRGNFPDRFSARQFPNYSSELNVNALLLGDSALYLCASSLQGAYHNSPLHFGNGTRLTVT.

V and J are TRBV25-1 and TRBJ1-1, with D maybe TRBD1 (6 bases). CDR1 MGHDK and CDR2 SYGVNS come from the germline V gene. V lost 6 bases, J lost 1 base, and 21 bases lay in between. This CDR3 spans 17 amino acids. CDR3: CASSPALRGRQNTEAFF. The CDR3 DNA reads as TGTGCCAGCAGCCCAGCCTTACGGGGGCGTCAGAACACTGAAGCTTTCTTT. The entire variable domain, with the rest obtained from reference TRBV25-1 and TRBJ1-1, is as follows: EADIYQTPRYLVIGTGKKITLECSQTMGHDKMYWYQQDPGMELHLIHYSYGVNSTEKGDLSSESTVSRIRTEHFPLTLESARPSHTSQYLCASSPALRGRQNTEAFFGQGTRLTVV.

This clone was counted once. J is TRBJ2-5 and V is TRBV6-5, with D perhaps TRBD1 (6 bases). Germline V gene lookup returns CDR1 MNHEY and CDR2 SVGAGI. Trimming removed 4 bases from V and 1 base from J, with 7 bases in between. CDR3 length: 13 residues. The CDR3 coding sequence is TGTGCCAGCAGTTCGGACAGCCAAGAGACCCAGTACTTC. It encodes CASSSDSQETQYF.

This chain joins TRBV5-1 and TRBJ2-7; D is possibly TRBD1 or TRBD2 (5 bases each). The CDR3 contains 17 residues. Trimming left V 0 bases short and J 0 bases short, with 16 bases between. Germline loops: CDR1 SGHRS, CDR2 YFSETQ. CDR3 nucleotides: TGCGCCAGCAGCTTGGGGGCATCGGGGCCTAGCTCCTACGAGCAGTACTTC. Amino acids: CASSLGASGPSSYEQYF.

The gene calls are TRBV28 and TRBJ1-3, with 11 nucleotides matching TRBD1. The CDR3 runs 18 residues. Unmatched junction bases numbered 9, after V lost 5 bases and J lost 0 bases. Germline lookup yields CDR1 MDHEN and CDR2 SYDVKM. The DNA of the CDR3 is TGTGCCAGCAGTATACATCCCGGGACAGGGGGCTCTGGAAACACCATATATTTT. This sequence encodes CASSIHPGTGGSGNTIYF.

The chain uses TRBV2 and TRBJ1-2, with D maybe TRBD1 (5 bases). CDR3 size: 12 residues. V lost 6 bases and J lost 1, with 6 bases in between. CDR1 and CDR2 from the germline V gene are SNHLY and FYNNEI. The CDR3 nucleotides read TGTGCCAGCAGGGGGCATAACTATGGCTACACCTTC. Its translation is CASRGHNYGYTF.

V and J are TRBV18 and TRBJ2-7; D is unresolved. The CDR3 spans 13 residues. The V gene's germline CDR1 is KGHSH and CDR2 LQKENI. The V end lost 3 bases, the J end lost 4 bases, and 10 bases lay between the germline ends. The CDR3 loop reads CASSPSGPYEQYF. CDR3 in DNA: TGTGCCAGCTCACCTTCAGGTCCATACGAGCAGTACTTC.

The chain recombines TRBV30 with TRBJ1-6, with TRBD1 identical over 8 bases. Germline loops: CDR1 GTSNPN, CDR2 SVGIG (reference sequence). CDR3 length: 15 residues. With 0 bases clipped from V and 9 bases from J, the junction kept 7 bases outside the gene matches. Written as DNA, the CDR3 is TGTGCCTGGAGTGTTAGGACAGGGTGGAGTTCACCCCTCCACTTT. Amino acids: CAWSVRTGWSSPLHF.

CDR3 loop: CASSSGGTYNEQFF. The CDR3 coding sequence is TGCGCCAGCAGCAGCGGTGGGACCTACAATGAGCAGTTCTTC. The chain recombines TRBV5-1 with TRBJ2-1, with D possibly being TRBD2 (5 bases). Trimming removed 4 bases from V and 2 bases from J, with 10 bases in between. In germline, CDR1 is SGHRS, CDR2 YFSETQ. This CDR3 contains 14 residues.

This chain joins TRBV29-1 and TRBJ2-3, with D possibly TRBD1 on 5 matching bases. There are 12 residues in the CDR3. V shed 7 bases and J shed 2 bases, with 10 bases lying between them. CDR1 is SQVTM and CDR2 is ANQGSEA in the germline V gene. The CDR3 is CSEQDHTDTQYF. CDR3 DNA: TGCAGCGAACAGGACCACACAGATACGCAGTATTTT.

This chain connects TRBV5-4 to TRBJ2-5; D remains unclear. The CDR3 runs to 12 residues. Per the germline V gene, CDR1 is SGHNT and CDR2 is YYREEE (reference sequence). V was clipped by 1 base and J by 5 bases, with 6 bases between them. CDR3 protein: CASSLYGETQYF. For the CDR3, the DNA is TGTGCCAGCAGCTTGTATGGGGAGACCCAGTACTTC.

The rearrangement links TRBV11-1 to TRBJ1-2, with unresolved D. Germline V CDR1 and CDR2: SGHAT, FQDESV (reference sequence). The CDR3 is 14 residues long. The V end was cut by 6 bases, the J end by 8 bases, with 19 bases between. CDR3 bases: TGTGCCAGCAGTCAGGTTGCGGGTTCCTGGGGCTACACCTTC. Translating gives CASSQVAGSWGYTF.

A single count supports this clone. This chain links TRBV7-7 with TRBJ2-1; the match to TRBD1 covers 12 bases. The V gene's germline CDR1 is SSHAT and CDR2 FNYEAQ (reference sequence). This CDR3 is built from 17 residues. The V gene end was trimmed by 4 bases and the J gene end by 3 bases; junction bases not matched to a gene: 7. CDR3 DNA: TGTGCCAGCAGCTCAGTGGGGACAGGGGGCGGCTACAATGAGCAGTTCTTC. Amino acids: CASSSVGTGGGYNEQFF.

The J gene is TRBJ1-6, the V gene TRBV5-1, with 8 bases that match TRBD1. With V trimmed by 4 bases and J by 7 bases, 7 bases remained unmatched. Per the germline V gene, CDR1 is SGHRS and CDR2 is YFSETQ. This CDR3 comprises 15 residues. This CDR3 reads CASSTGQGSNSPLHF. The CDR3, as DNA: TGCGCCAGCAGCACAGGACAGGGATCCAATTCACCCCTCCACTTT.

The chain combines TRBV7-8 with TRBJ2-5; no clear D gene. This CDR3 spans 14 amino acids. CDR1 is SGHVS and CDR2 is FQNEAQ in the germline V gene. Trimming removed 1 base at V and 2 bases at J, with 8 bases between. The CDR3 DNA follows: TGTGCCAGCAGCTTAGGGTCAGGTCAAGAGACCCAGTACTTC. It is translated as CASSLGSGQETQYF.